The source of this T cell receptor (beta chain) is a study of blood T cell repertoires in COVID-19. After removal of 4 bases from V and 3 bases from J, the junction contained 7 bases not matched to a gene. Per germline, CDR1 SGHAT and CDR2 FQNNGV. The CDR3 extends over 15 amino acids. Sequenced by immunoSEQ multiplex PCR; TCRdb stores in-frame clones only, minus some. The sample lists roughly 59,000 clones, about 78% occurring once. The V and J genes are TRBV11-2 and TRBJ2-7; 9 positions agree with TRBD1. The receptor was isolated from an elderly man with acute or convalescent COVID-19. The sequencing input was peripheral blood. DNA of the CDR3: TGTGCCAGCAGCTCGTTACAGGGGGCAGGCTACGAGCAGTACTTC. Protein sequence: CASSSLQGAGYEQYF.